Listed here are 5 T cell receptor beta chains from one sample, sequenced in a study of T-cell reconstitution after alpha-beta-depleted transplantation in children. Study-wide findings and caveats: It was newly produced T cells that mostly accounted for T-cell counts and diversity one year after transplant.

A TCRbeta library incorporating unique molecular identifiers was prepared. TCRdb reanalysed the PCR reads using MiXCR and keeps one entry per CDR3 protein. The table has 250,000 to 300,000 distinct CDR3 sequences, almost 8% seen once. Antigens for these TCRs are unknown. Here the sequenced sample was peripheral blood, taken 360 days after TCRalphabeta/CD19-depleted stem cell transplant. These receptor sequences come from a female patient aged 2-15 years who had a stem cell transplant for Fanconi anemia, so the T cells may come from the graft donor.

This clonotype was detected many times. The rearrangement joins TRBV20-1 to TRBJ2-7; TRBD1 or TRBD2 may be the D gene (5 bases each). V was clipped by 6 bases and J by 0 bases, with 9 bases between them. CDR1 and CDR2 from the germline V gene are DFQATT and SNEGSKA (reference sequence). The CDR3 is made up of 12 amino acids. CDR3 nucleotides: TGCAGTGCCGGGACCTCCTCCTACGAGCAGTACGTC. It is translated as CSAGTSSYEQYV.

This clonotype appeared a few times. The chain carries TRBV11-1 and TRBJ1-1; no clear D gene. The V and J ends lost 4 bases and 1 base respectively, with 13 bases between them. This CDR3 contains 15 residues. From germline, CDR1 is SGHAT and CDR2 FQDESV (reference sequence). The CDR3 protein is CASSYPRKGNTEAFF. DNA of the CDR3: TGTGCCAGCAGCTATCCCAGGAAGGGGAACACTGAAGCTTTCTTT. Looking up the rest from reference TRBV11-1 and TRBJ1-1 gives the full variable domain: EAEVAQSPRYKITEKSQAVAFWCDPISGHATLYWYRQILGQGPELLVQFQDESVVDDSQLPKDRFSAERLKGVDSTLKIQPAELGDSAMYLCASSYPRKGNTEAFFGQGTRLTVV.

This clonotype was detected a few times. This sequence joins TRBV16 and TRBJ1-5; D remains ambiguous. Looked up from germline, CDR1 is KGHSY and CDR2 is FQNENV. Trimming removed 4 bases at V and 6 bases at J, with 7 bases between. CDR3 length: 12 amino acids. The CDR3 coding sequence is TGTGCCAGCAGCCCCTTGAGTCAGCCCCAGCATTTT. Translating gives CASSPLSQPQHF.

This clonotype occurred once. This rearrangement joins TRBV5-1 to TRBJ1-1, with 9 bases lining up with TRBD1. J gave up 4 bases and V 4 bases, and 5 bases lay outside the gene matches. CDR3 length: 14 amino acids. Per germline, CDR1 SGHRS and CDR2 YFSETQ. Written as DNA, the CDR3 is TGCGCCAGCAGCCCCAGGGACAGGGTCACTGAAGCTTTCTTT. Its protein is CASSPRDRVTEAFF.

The chain carries TRBV11-2 and TRBJ2-3; D is perhaps TRBD2 (7 bases). The CDR3 has 17 residues. The V and J ends lost 1 base and 4 bases respectively, with 18 bases between them. The germline V gene has CDR1 SGHAT and CDR2 FQNNGV. The CDR3 DNA reads TGTGCCAGCAGCTTAGGGATCTTGGGGGGGGCATCAGATACGCAGTATTTT. It translates to CASSLGILGGASDTQYF.